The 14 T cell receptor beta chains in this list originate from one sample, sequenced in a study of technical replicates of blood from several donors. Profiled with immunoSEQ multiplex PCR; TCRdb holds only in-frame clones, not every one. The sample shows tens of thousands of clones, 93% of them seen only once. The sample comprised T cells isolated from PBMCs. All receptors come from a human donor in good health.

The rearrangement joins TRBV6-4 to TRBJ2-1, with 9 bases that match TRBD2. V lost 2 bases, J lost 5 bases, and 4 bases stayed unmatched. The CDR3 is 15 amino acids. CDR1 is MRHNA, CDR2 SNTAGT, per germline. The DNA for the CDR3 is TGTGCCAGCAGTGACGGGCGGGGGGGTCACAATGAGCAGTTCTTC. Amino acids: CASSDGRGGHNEQFF.

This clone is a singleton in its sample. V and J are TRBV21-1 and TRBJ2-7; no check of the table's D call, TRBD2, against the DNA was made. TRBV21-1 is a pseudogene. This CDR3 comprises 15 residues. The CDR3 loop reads CASSKERETSGGQYF. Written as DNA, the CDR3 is TGTGCCAGCAGCAAAGAACGCGAGACTAGCGGGGGGCAGTACTTC.

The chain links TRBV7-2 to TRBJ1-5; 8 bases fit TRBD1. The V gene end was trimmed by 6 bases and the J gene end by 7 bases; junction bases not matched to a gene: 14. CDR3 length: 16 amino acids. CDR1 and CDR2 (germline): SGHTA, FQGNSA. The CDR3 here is CASRPRLQGAGQPQHF. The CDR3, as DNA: TGTGCCAGCAGGCCCCGGTTGCAGGGGGCAGGCCAGCCCCAGCATTTT.

CDR3 sequence reads: CASSQGLLTEAFF. Written as DNA, the CDR3 is TGTGCCAGCAGCCAAGGTTTACTCACTGAAGCTTTCTTT. The genes are TRBV14 and TRBJ1-1; D unclear. Germline CDR1 and CDR2: SGHDN and FVKESK. This CDR3 spans 13 amino acids. V gave up 1 base and J gave up 4 bases, with 7 bases separating them. The full variable domain, completed using reference TRBV14 and TRBJ1-1, is EAGVTQFPSHSVIEKGQTVTLRCDPISGHDNLYWYRRVMGKEIKFLLHFVKESKQDESGMPNNRFLAERTGGTYSTLKVQPAELEDSGVYFCASSQGLLTEAFFGQGTRLTVV.

The CDR3 loop is CASSADLGQGNYGYTF. CDR3 nucleotide sequence: TGTGCCAGCAGTGCCGATCTGGGGCAGGGGAACTATGGCTACACCTTC. The V and J genes are TRBV6-1 and TRBJ1-2; D is perhaps TRBD1 (6 bases). Germline V CDR1 and CDR2: MNHNS, SASEGT. Between the trimmed V and J ends, which lost 4 bases and 2 bases, there was a span of 17 bases. The CDR3 sequence is 16 residues long.

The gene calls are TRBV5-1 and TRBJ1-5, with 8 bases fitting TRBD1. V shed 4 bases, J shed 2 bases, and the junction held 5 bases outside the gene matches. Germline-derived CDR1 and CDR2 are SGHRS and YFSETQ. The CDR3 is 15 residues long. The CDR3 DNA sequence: TGCGCCAGCAGCCAGGGGGGACAGGGCAATCAGCCCCAGCATTTT. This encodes CASSQGGQGNQPQHF.

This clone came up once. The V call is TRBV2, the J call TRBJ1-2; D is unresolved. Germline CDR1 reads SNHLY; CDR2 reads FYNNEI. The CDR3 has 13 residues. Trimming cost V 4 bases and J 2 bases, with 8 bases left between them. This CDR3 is CASSGNSNYGYTF. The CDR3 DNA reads TGTGCCAGCAGTGGAAACAGCAACTATGGCTACACCTTC. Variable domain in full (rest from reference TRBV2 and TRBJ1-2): EPEVTQTPSHQVTQMGQEVILRCVPISNHLYFYWYRQILGQKVEFLVSFYNNEISEKSEIFDDQFSVERPDGSNFTLKIRSTKLEDSAMYFCASSGNSNYGYTFGSGTRLTVV.

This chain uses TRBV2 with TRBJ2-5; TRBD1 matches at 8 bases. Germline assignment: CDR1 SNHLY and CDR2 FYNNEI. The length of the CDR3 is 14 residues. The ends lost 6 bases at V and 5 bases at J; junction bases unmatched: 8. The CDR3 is CASRGQARQETQYF. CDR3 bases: TGTGCCAGCAGGGGACAGGCTCGTCAGGAGACCCAGTACTTC.

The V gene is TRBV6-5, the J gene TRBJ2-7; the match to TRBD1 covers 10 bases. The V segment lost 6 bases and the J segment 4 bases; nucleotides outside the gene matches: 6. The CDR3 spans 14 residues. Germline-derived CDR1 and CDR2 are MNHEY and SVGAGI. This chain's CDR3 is CASRAGTGEYEQYF. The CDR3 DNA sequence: TGTGCCAGCAGGGCCGGGACAGGGGAGTACGAGCAGTACTTC.

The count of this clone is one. CDR3 in DNA: TGTGCCATCAGCAGACAGGAGCTCTCCTACGAGCAGTACTTC. Its translation is CAISRQELSYEQYF. The chain links TRBV10-3 to TRBJ2-7; D might be TRBD1 (6 bases). V dropped 6 bases and J dropped 0 bases, with 12 bases sitting between them. CDR1 is ENHRY, CDR2 SYGVKD, per germline. The CDR3 has 14 residues.

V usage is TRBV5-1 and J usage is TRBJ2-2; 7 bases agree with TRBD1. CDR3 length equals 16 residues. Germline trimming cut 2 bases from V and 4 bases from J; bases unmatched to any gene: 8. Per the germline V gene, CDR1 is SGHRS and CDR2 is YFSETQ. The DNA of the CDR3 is TGCGCCAGCAGCTTAAGGACAGGAGTAGTCACCGGGGAGCTGTTTTTT. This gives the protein CASSLRTGVVTGELFF.

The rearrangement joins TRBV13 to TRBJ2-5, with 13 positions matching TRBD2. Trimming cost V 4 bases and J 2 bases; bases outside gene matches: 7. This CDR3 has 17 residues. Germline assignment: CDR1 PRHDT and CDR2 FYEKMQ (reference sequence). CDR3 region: CASSSLGLAGTQETQYF. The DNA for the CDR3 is TGTGCCAGCAGCTCACTGGGACTAGCGGGGACTCAAGAGACCCAGTACTTC.

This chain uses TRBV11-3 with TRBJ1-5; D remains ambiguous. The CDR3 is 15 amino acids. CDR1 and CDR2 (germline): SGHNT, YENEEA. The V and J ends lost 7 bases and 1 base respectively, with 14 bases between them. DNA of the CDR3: TGTGCCAGCAAATTTGTTACGGTAAGCAATCAGCCCCAGCATTTT. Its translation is CASKFVTVSNQPQHF. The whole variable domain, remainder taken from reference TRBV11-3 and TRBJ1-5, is EAGVVQSPRYKIIEKKQPVAFWCNPISGHNTLYWYLQNLGQGPELLIRYENEEAVDDSQLPKDRFSAERLKGVDSTLKIQPAELGDSAVYLCASKFVTVSNQPQHFGDGTRLSIL.

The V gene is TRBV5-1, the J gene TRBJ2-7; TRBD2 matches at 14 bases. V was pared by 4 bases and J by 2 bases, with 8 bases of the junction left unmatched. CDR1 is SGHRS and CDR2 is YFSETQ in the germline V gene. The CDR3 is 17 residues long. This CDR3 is CASSHGTSGSFPYEQYF. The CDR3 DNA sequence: TGCGCCAGCAGCCACGGGACTAGCGGGAGTTTTCCCTACGAGCAGTACTTC. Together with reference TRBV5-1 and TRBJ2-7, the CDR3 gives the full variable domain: KAGVTQTPRYLIKTRGQQVTLSCSPISGHRSVSWYQQTPGQGLQFLFEYFSETQRNKGNFPGRFSGRQFSNSRSEMNVSTLELGDSALYLCASSHGTSGSFPYEQYFGPGTRLTVT.